These T cell receptor beta chains were read from a single sample in a study of T cell responses to AZD1222 COVID-19 vaccine. Sequencing was performed with immunoSEQ multiplex PCR; in TCRdb, only in-frame clones are kept and a portion is missing. The sample lists 150,000 or so clones, 92% occurring once. Sequencing used peripheral blood, obtained on day 0 of AZD1222 vaccination. Receptors were obtained from an adult in good health. Each CDR3 is given with its conserved first and last residue. A D gene is named only where the DNA matches it firmly. Only part of the rows carry a size: once, few, many, or a class if the clone is expanded.

D gene: NA
J gene: TRBJ1-5
clone size: NA
V gene: TRBV6-5
CDR3 protein: CASNGALTEQPQHF
CDR3 DNA: TGTGCCAGCAATGGGGCCCTAACGGAACAGCCCCAGCATTTT

D gene: NA
J gene: TRBJ2-3
clone size: NA
V gene: TRBV19
CDR3 protein: CASSVRGQGADTQYF
CDR3 DNA: TGTGCCAGTAGTGTAAGGGGCCAAGGGGCAGATACGCAGTATTTT

D gene: TRBD1
J gene: TRBJ2-2
clone size: NA
V gene: TRBV2
CDR3 protein: CASSEAAGGIGGELFF
CDR3 DNA: TGTGCCAGCAGTGAAGCGGCAGGGGGCATCGGCGGGGAGCTGTTTTTT

D gene: NA
J gene: TRBJ2-3
clone size: once
V gene: TRBV28
CDR3 protein: CASSLMGPDTQYF
CDR3 DNA: TGTGCCAGCAGTTTAATGGGCCCAGATACGCAGTATTTT

D gene: TRBD1
J gene: TRBJ2-4
clone size: NA
V gene: TRBV9
CDR3 protein: CASNRGAGIQYF
CDR3 DNA: TGTGCCAGCAACAGGGGCGCGGGCATTCAGTACTTC

D gene: TRBD2
J gene: TRBJ2-7
clone size: NA
V gene: TRBV5-4
CDR3 protein: CASSPSRTSGSYEQYF
CDR3 DNA: TGTGCCAGCAGCCCATCCCGGACTAGCGGAAGCTACGAGCAGTACTTC

D gene: TRBD1
J gene: TRBJ2-7
clone size: NA
V gene: TRBV7-3
CDR3 protein: CASSWTGASEQYF
CDR3 DNA: TGTGCCAGCAGTTGGACAGGGGCCAGCGAGCAGTACTTC

D gene: NA
J gene: TRBJ2-1
clone size: NA
V gene: TRBV7-3
CDR3 protein: CASSLSWSGRDTTYNEQFF
CDR3 DNA: TGTGCCAGCAGCTTAAGTTGGTCGGGCCGGGACACCACCTACAATGAGCAGTTCTTC

D gene: TRBD1
J gene: TRBJ1-1
clone size: NA
V gene: TRBV5-1
CDR3 protein: CASSNGQGGILNTEAFF
CDR3 DNA: TGCGCCAGCAGCAACGGACAGGGAGGAATCCTGAACACTGAAGCTTTCTTT

D gene: NA
J gene: TRBJ1-5
clone size: NA
V gene: TRBV19
CDR3 protein: CASRGVGNQPQHF
CDR3 DNA: TGTGCCAGTAGGGGGGTCGGCAATCAGCCCCAGCATTTT

D gene: NA
J gene: TRBJ2-7
clone size: NA
V gene: TRBV28
CDR3 protein: CAIRDTYEQYF
CDR3 DNA: TGTGCCATTAGGGACACCTACGAGCAGTACTTC

D gene: NA
J gene: TRBJ2-7
clone size: NA
V gene: TRBV30
CDR3 protein: CAWSVDKFYEQYF
CDR3 DNA: TGTGCCTGGAGTGTAGACAAGTTCTACGAGCAGTACTTC

D gene: TRBD2
J gene: TRBJ2-2
clone size: NA
V gene: TRBV4-3
CDR3 protein: CASSQDQSSGHAGELFF
CDR3 DNA: TGCGCCAGCAGCCAAGATCAGTCTAGCGGCCACGCCGGGGAGCTGTTTTTT

D gene: TRBD1
J gene: TRBJ2-2
clone size: NA
V gene: TRBV11-1
CDR3 protein: CASSLAGRQGATGELFF
CDR3 DNA: TGTGCCAGCAGCTTAGCGGGTCGACAGGGGGCCACCGGGGAGCTGTTTTTT

D gene: NA
J gene: TRBJ1-3
clone size: NA
V gene: TRBV10-3
CDR3 protein: CAISVLAHTGISGNTIYF
CDR3 DNA: TGTGCCATCAGTGTCCTGGCCCATACAGGGATCTCTGGAAACACCATATATTTT

D gene: TRBD2
J gene: TRBJ2-1
clone size: NA
V gene: TRBV10-1
CDR3 protein: CASSGLAGVGEQFF
CDR3 DNA: TGCGCCAGCAGCGGACTAGCGGGAGTCGGTGAGCAGTTCTTC

D gene: TRBD2
J gene: TRBJ2-3
clone size: once
V gene: TRBV28
CDR3 protein: CASSLSGGVTDTQYF
CDR3 DNA: TGTGCCAGCAGTCTTAGCGGGGGGGTCACAGATACGCAGTATTTT

D gene: TRBD1
J gene: TRBJ1-5
clone size: NA
V gene: TRBV5-4
CDR3 protein: CASSPGQNQPQHF
CDR3 DNA: TGTGCCAGCAGCCCGGGACAGAACCAGCCCCAGCATTTT

D gene: NA
J gene: TRBJ2-3
clone size: NA
V gene: TRBV7-2
CDR3 protein: CASSLGGGRDTQYF
CDR3 DNA: TGTGCCAGCAGCTTAGGGGGGGGCAGGGATACGCAGTATTTT

D gene: TRBD2
J gene: TRBJ2-6
clone size: NA
V gene: TRBV27
CDR3 protein: CASRKREARSGANVLTF
CDR3 DNA: TGTGCCAGCAGAAAGCGGGAGGCCCGATCTGGGGCCAACGTCCTGACTTTC

D gene: NA
J gene: TRBJ2-7
clone size: once
V gene: TRBV6-5
CDR3 protein: CASERPSYEQYF
CDR3 DNA: TGTGCCAGCGAACGGCCCTCCTACGAGCAGTACTTC